This T cell receptor (beta chain) was sequenced during a study of blood T cell repertoires in COVID-19. The wider study: In each case, the material was cDNA or gDNA derived from T cells, B-cell-depleted T cells, or PBMCs.

This clone showed up just a few times. Generated by immunoSEQ multiplex PCR, the TCRdb table keeps only in-frame clones and is missing some. The table records approximately 180,000 clones, approximately 87% of them present only once. This receptor was taken from a woman in her 70s with COVID-19, enrolled during active disease. The sequenced material came from peripheral blood.

CDR3 DNA: TGCAGTGCCAGTGGGCGGGAGGGCCGAGGGGTCACAGATACGCAGTATTTT. As protein: CSASGREGRGVTDTQYF. The genes are TRBV20-1 and TRBJ2-3; TRBD2 aligns across 9 bases. The germline CDR1 and CDR2 sequences are DFQATT and SNEGSKA (reference sequence). This CDR3 comprises 17 residues. Trimming took 6 bases from V and 2 from J; bases not matched to a gene: 15.